This TCR beta chain was captured in a study of Ad26.COV2.S vaccination and SARS-CoV-2 variants. The germline V gene encodes CDR1 SGHNT and CDR2 YENEEA. The CDR3 loop spans 12 amino acids. V lost 3 bases and J 6 bases, leaving 9 bases between the germline ends. As for treatment: over 15 received Ad26.COV2.S at low or high dose, single or two shots; about 5 received placebo; per-sample allocation not given. It was on day 63 after the first vaccine or placebo injection that samples were taken. Libraries were prepared by immunoSEQ multiplex PCR; TCRdb keeps only in-frame clonotypes and omits some of them. Of a few hundred thousand clones in the sample, about nine tenths are singletons; the top ten hold under 2%.

This chain joins TRBV11-3 and TRBJ2-7; D remains ambiguous. The TCR comes from a person aged 18-65 years who received the Ad26.COV2.S COVID-19 vaccine or a placebo. The specimen comprised peripheral blood, sampled in a trial of Ad26.COV2.S vaccine versus placebo. Here the CDR3 DNA reads TGTGCCAGCAGCTTGGCCGTGGGCGAGCAGTACTTC. Protein sequence: CASSLAVGEQYF. Variable domain in full (rest from reference TRBV11-3 and TRBJ2-7): EAGVVQSPRYKIIEKKQPVAFWCNPISGHNTLYWYLQNLGQGPELLIRYENEEAVDDSQLPKDRFSAERLKGVDSTLKIQPAELGDSAVYLCASSLAVGEQYFGPGTRLTVT.